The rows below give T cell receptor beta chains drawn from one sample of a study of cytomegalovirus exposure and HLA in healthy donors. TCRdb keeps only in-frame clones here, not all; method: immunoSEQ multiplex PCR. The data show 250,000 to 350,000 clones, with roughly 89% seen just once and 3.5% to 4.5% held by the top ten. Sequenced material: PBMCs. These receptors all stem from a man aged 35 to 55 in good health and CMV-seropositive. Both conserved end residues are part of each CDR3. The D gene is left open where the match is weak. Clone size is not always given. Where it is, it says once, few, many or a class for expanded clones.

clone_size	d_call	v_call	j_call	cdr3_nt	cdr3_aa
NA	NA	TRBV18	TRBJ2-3	TGTGCCAGCTCACCGGACAGCTTTAGCACAGATACGCAGTATTTT	CASSPDSFSTDTQYF
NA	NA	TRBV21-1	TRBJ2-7	TGTGCCAGCATTAGTGGCAGGGCCCAAGTTTACTACGAGCAGTACTTC	CASISGRAQVYYEQYF
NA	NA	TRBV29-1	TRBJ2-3	TGCAGCGTTGAGAGGTCGGCAGATACGCAGTATTTT	CSVERSADTQYF
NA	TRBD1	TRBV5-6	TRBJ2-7	TGTGCCAGCAGCTTGAGGAGGAGGGGGGACAGGGCCTACGAGCAGTACTTC	CASSLRRRGDRAYEQYF
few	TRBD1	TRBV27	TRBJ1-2	TGTGCCAGCAGTTTATCGGGGACAGGGCTCGCTCTGGGCTACACCTTC	CASSLSGTGLALGYTF
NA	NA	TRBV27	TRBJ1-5	TGTGCCAGCAGTACCTCAGGGGGCAATCAGCCCCAGCATTTT	CASSTSGGNQPQHF
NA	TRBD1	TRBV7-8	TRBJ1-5	TGTGCCAGCAGCCGCAGGGGGAATAGCAATCAGCCCCAGCATTTT	CASSRRGNSNQPQHF
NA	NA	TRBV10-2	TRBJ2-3	TGCGCCAGCAGTGTTACCACAAGCACAGATACGCAGTATTTT	CASSVTTSTDTQYF
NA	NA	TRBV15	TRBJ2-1	TGTGCCACCAGCAGAGATCGTAGTGAGCAGTTCTTC	CATSRDRSEQFF
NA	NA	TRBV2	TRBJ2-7	TGTGCCAGCCTCAGCCGCGGAGTCAGATCCACCTACGAGCAGTACTTC	CASLSRGVRSTYEQYF
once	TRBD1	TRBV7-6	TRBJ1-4	TGTGCCAGCAGCATGACAGGGGGCGCGGGCCCTGAAAAACTGTTTTTT	CASSMTGGAGPEKLFF
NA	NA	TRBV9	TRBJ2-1	TGTGCCAGCAGTCCGGGGACAGAGCAGTTCTTC	CASSPGTEQFF
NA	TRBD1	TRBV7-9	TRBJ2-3	TGTTCCAGCAGTTACGGGACAGGCGGAGTCACAGATACGCAGTATTTT	CSSSYGTGGVTDTQYF
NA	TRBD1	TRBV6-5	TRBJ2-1	TGTGCCAGCAGTATAATACAGGGGATCGACCATGAGCAGTTCTTC	CASSIIQGIDHEQFF
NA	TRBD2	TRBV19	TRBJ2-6	TGTGCCAGTAGTAGCGGGAGTCACTCTGGGGCCAACGTCCTGACTTTC	CASSSGSHSGANVLTF
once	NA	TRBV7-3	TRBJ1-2	TGTGCCAGCGGTACGTTTGTGAGCGCAGATGGCTACACCTTC	CASGTFVSADGYTF
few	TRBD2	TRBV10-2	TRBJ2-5	TGCGCCAGCGGACCGGGCGGGAGGAATGGCGAGACCCAGTACTTC	CASGPGGRNGETQYF
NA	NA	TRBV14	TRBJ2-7	TGTGCCAGCAGCCAAGATGTAGGGGTTGGTTTCCTCGAGCAGTACTTC	CASSQDVGVGFLEQYF
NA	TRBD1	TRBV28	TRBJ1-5	TGTGCCGGCAGCCCCAGGGGGAGGAGGCAGCCCCAGCATTTT	CAGSPRGRRQPQHF
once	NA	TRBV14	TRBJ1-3	TGTGCCAGCAGCCAAGTTCGGTTGCGGACAGCAGGAAACACCATATATTTT	CASSQVRLRTAGNTIYF
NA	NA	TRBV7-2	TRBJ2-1	TGTGCCAGCAGCCCAGAGGGGCAGGGGTTGAATGAGCAGTTCTTC	CASSPEGQGLNEQFF
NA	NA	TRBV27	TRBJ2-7	TGTGCCAGCAGTCCCGACCGGAGCTCCTACGAGCAGTACTTC	CASSPDRSSYEQYF
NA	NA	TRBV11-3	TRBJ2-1	TGTGCCAGCAGCTCCCTCAGGGGGGCCAATGAGCAGTTCTTC	CASSSLRGANEQFF
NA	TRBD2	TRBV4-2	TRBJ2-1	TGTGCCAGCAGCCAAGAGACAACGGGAGGGTACAATGAGCAGTTCTTC	CASSQETTGGYNEQFF
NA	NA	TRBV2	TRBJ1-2	TGTGCCAGCAGCTGGCCTCAGGGAAGTCGTGGCTACACCTTC	CASSWPQGSRGYTF
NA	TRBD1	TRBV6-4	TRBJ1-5	TGTGCCAGCAGTGCCAGACAGGGTAATCAGCCCCAGCATTTT	CASSARQGNQPQHF
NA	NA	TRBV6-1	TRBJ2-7	TGTGCCAGCAGGGTCGGCTACGAGCAGTACTTC	CASRVGYEQYF
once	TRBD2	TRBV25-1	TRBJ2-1	TGTGCCAGCAGTGAACTAGCGGGAGGCAATGAGCAGTTCTTC	CASSELAGGNEQFF
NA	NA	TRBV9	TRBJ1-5	TGTGCCAGCAGCGTAGGCCGGCAGGGGATGGTTCAGCCCCAGCATTTT	CASSVGRQGMVQPQHF
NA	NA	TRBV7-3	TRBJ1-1	TGTGCCAGCAGCCCGCAAAAGACAGGAGACAACACTGAAGCTTTCTTT	CASSPQKTGDNTEAFF
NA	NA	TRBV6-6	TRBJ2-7	TGTGCCAGCAGCCCAAGACGGGACACCTACGAGCAGTACTTC	CASSPRRDTYEQYF
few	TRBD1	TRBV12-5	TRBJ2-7	TGTGCTAGTGGTTTGGGGGACAGCGGTTTCACCGAGCAGTACTTC	CASGLGDSGFTEQYF
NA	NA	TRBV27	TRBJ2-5	TGTGCCAGCAGTCCCTTCACAGGGTGGTCCGGAGAGACCCAGTACTTC	CASSPFTGWSGETQYF
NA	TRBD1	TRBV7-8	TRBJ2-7	TGTGCCAGCAGCGCCCGACGGGACAGGGGCCACGAGCAGTACTTC	CASSARRDRGHEQYF
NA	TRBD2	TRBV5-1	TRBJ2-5	TGCGCCAGCAGCTCGGTAGCGGGAGGGAAGGAGACCCAGTACTTC	CASSSVAGGKETQYF
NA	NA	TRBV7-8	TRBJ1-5	TGTGCCAGCAGCTTAGGTCCCGTTAGCAATCAGCCCCAGCATTTT	CASSLGPVSNQPQHF
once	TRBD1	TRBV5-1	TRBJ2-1	TGCGCCAGCAGCCTACAGGGGTCTGAGCAGTTCTTC	CASSLQGSEQFF
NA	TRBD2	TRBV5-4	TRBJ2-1	TGTGCCAGCAGCGGGCGCGGGAGGGCCGGGTTAAATGAGCAGTTCTTC	CASSGRGRAGLNEQFF
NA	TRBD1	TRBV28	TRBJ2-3	TGTGCCAGCAGTTTCCCGGGACAGGGAGTTGGAGATACGCAGTATTTT	CASSFPGQGVGDTQYF
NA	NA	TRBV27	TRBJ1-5	TGTGCCAGCAGTTTCAGGGAACGTCAGCCCCAGCATTTT	CASSFRERQPQHF
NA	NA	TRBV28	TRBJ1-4	TGTGCCAGCACCCCCCCAGGGTATGAAAAACTGTTTTTT	CASTPPGYEKLFF
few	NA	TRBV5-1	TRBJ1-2	TGCGCCAGCAGCTTTAGCGGGGTGGGGAGCTATGGCTACACCTTC	CASSFSGVGSYGYTF
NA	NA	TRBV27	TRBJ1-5	TGTGCCAGCAGTACGCACAGGGACAGCAATCAGCCCCAGCATTTT	CASSTHRDSNQPQHF
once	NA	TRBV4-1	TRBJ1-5	TGCGCCAGCAGCCAAGACGGTTTTAGCAATCAGCCCCAGCATTTT	CASSQDGFSNQPQHF